This TCR beta chain emerged from a study of blood T cell repertoires in COVID-19. Categorization into cohorts depended on clinical history that participants reported. Source study methods: Amplifying reference gene primers gave estimates of nucleated cell counts. Sequenced by immunoSEQ multiplex PCR; TCRdb stores in-frame clones only, minus some. That table gives V, J and clone size, and the DNA gave D and trimming. The sample carries more than 250,000 clones, 70% to 90% recorded once. V was trimmed by 5 bases and J by 3 bases, leaving 15 bases between them. The length of the CDR3 is 15 residues. Germline CDR1 is MDHEN and CDR2 is SYDVKM.

This TCR was sampled from a woman aged 40 to 50 who had recovered from COVID-19. The sequencing input was PBMCs or T cells enriched from blood (not recorded which). This chain links TRBV28 with TRBJ2-3, with a possible D match to TRBD2 (5 bases). The CDR3 nucleotides read TGTGCCAGCAGTCCCCTTTGGGTAGCGACAGATACGCAGTATTTT. Amino acids: CASSPLWVATDTQYF.